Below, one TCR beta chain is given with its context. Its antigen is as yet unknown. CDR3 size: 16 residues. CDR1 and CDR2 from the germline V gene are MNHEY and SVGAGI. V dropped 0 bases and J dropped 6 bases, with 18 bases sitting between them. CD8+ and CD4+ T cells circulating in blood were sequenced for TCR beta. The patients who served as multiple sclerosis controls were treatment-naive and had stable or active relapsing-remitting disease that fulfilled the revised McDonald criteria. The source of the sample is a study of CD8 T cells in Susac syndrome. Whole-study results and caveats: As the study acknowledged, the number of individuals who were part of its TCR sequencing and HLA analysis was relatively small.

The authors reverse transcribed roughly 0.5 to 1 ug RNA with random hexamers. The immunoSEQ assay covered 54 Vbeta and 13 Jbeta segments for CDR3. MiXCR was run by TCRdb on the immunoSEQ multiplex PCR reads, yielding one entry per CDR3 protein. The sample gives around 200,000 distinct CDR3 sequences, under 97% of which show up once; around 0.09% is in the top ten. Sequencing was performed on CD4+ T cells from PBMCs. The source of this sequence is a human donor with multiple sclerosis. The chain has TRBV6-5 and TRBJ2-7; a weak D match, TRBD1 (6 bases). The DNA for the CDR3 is TGTGCCAGCAGTTACTCTATTGGGTCAGGGGAAGCCGAGCAGTACTTC. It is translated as CASSYSIGSGEAEQYF.